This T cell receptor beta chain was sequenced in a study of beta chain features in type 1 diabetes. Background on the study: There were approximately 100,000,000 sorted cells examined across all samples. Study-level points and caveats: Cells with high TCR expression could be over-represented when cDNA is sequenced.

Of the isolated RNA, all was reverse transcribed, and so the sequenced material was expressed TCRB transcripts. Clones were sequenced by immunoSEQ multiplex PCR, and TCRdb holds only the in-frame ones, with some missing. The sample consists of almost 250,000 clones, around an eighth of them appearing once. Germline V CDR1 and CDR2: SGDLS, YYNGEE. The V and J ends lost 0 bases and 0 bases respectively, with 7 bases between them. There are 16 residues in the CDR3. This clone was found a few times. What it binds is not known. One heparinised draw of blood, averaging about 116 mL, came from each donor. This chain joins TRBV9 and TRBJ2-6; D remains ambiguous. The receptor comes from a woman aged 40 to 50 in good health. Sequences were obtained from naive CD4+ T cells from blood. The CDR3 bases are TGTGCCAGCAGCGTAGGGCCAATCTCTGGGGCCAACGTCCTGACTTTC. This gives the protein CASSVGPISGANVLTF.